The rows below give T cell receptor beta chains drawn from one sample of a study of graft-versus-host responses after intestinal transplantation. The data were produced by immunoSEQ multiplex PCR, yet TCRdb's version contains in-frame clones alone and is incomplete. Among approximately 82,000 clones listed, about 93% were seen once. No antigen is known for these receptors. Sample: unstimulated CD8+ T cells sorted from spleen or lymph node cells, taken before transplant. These TCRs come from a human donor who was the organ donor for an intestinal transplant. The CDR3 runs from the conserved cysteine through the conserved F or W. The D gene is left open where the match is weak. Rows give clone size only sometimes, using once, few, many, or a class for an expanded clone.

clone_size	j_call	v_call	d_call	cdr3_nt	cdr3_aa
-	TRBJ1-1	TRBV28	TRBD1	TGTGCCAGCACCTCCTATCCAGGGGGGACTGAAGCTTTCTTT	CASTSYPGGTEAFF
-	TRBJ2-7	TRBV4-2	TRBD2	TGTGCCAGCAGCCATGATATAGCGGGAATGGCGTACGAGCAGTACTTC	CASSHDIAGMAYEQYF
-	TRBJ2-1	TRBV18	TRBD2	TGTGCCAGCTCACCATGGGTGGGGCTAGCGGAGCTCGATGAGCAGTTCTTC	CASSPWVGLAELDEQFF
-	TRBJ1-5	TRBV5-6	-	TGTGCCAGCAGCTCGAAGGGAGTAGGACAGCCCCAGCATTTT	CASSSKGVGQPQHF
-	TRBJ1-6	TRBV19	-	TGTGCCAGTGCCGGCCGGGGAAGCTCCTATAATTCACCCCTCCACTTT	CASAGRGSSYNSPLHF
once	TRBJ2-7	TRBV4-3	-	TGCGCCAGCAGCCAAGATCGGGGGTCGGCCTACGAGCAGTACTTC	CASSQDRGSAYEQYF
-	TRBJ2-7	TRBV9	-	TGTGCCAGCAGCGTAGCGATTTCGTCCCTACCCTACGAGCAGTACTTC	CASSVAISSLPYEQYF
-	TRBJ1-5	TRBV21-1	-	TGTGCCAGCAGCAACGAGGGCAGGGGAAGCAATCAGCCCCAGCATTTT	CASSNEGRGSNQPQHF
-	TRBJ2-3	TRBV6-5	TRBD2	TGTGCCAGCAGTTACTCGCCTAGCGGCTACACAGATACGCAGTATTTT	CASSYSPSGYTDTQYF
-	TRBJ2-3	TRBV27	TRBD2	TGTGCCAGCAGTCCGATAACGGGACTAGCGGGGCCTAGCACAGATACGCAGTATTTT	CASSPITGLAGPSTDTQYF
-	TRBJ2-5	TRBV15	-	TGTGCCACCAGCAGTAGCGGCCCCCAAGAGACCCAGTACTTC	CATSSSGPQETQYF
-	TRBJ2-3	TRBV9	-	TGTGCCAGCAGCGGGCCGGGAGAGTTTACGCAGTATTTT	CASSGPGEFTQYF
-	TRBJ2-2	TRBV4-1	TRBD1	TGCGCCAGCAGCCATGGGACAGGGGCGAACACCGGGGAGCTGTTTTTT	CASSHGTGANTGELFF
-	TRBJ2-5	TRBV6-5	TRBD2	TGTGCCAGCAGTTACTTGGGAGGGGAGACCCAGTACTTC	CASSYLGGETQYF
-	TRBJ2-2	TRBV7-2	-	TGTGCCAGCCGCCAATCATCGGGTCCCGGGGAGCTGTTTTTT	CASRQSSGPGELFF
-	TRBJ2-1	TRBV19	TRBD2	TGTGCCAGTAGTATAGCCCCCGTTTTGGGCGGGAGGTCTGAGCAGTTCTTC	CASSIAPVLGGRSEQFF
-	TRBJ2-7	TRBV5-1	TRBD2	TGCGCCAGCAGCTTCCAGCGGGGAATCCACGAGCAGTACTTC	CASSFQRGIHEQYF
-	TRBJ2-7	TRBV5-4	-	TGTGCCAGCAGCTCCTCCGAAGGAGGAACCTACGAGCAGTACTTC	CASSSSEGGTYEQYF
-	TRBJ1-6	TRBV2	-	TGTGCCAGCAGTGAAGTAAGGGGAAGCGCCTATAATTCACCCCTCCACTTT	CASSEVRGSAYNSPLHF
-	TRBJ2-1	TRBV19	-	TGTGCCAGTAGCTATAGCTCCTACAATGAGCAGTTCTTC	CASSYSSYNEQFF
-	TRBJ1-5	TRBV28	-	TGTGCCAGCAGTTTCGACGGGAGCCCCTATAGCAATCAGCCCCAGCATTTT	CASSFDGSPYSNQPQHF
once	TRBJ1-1	TRBV7-2	-	TGTGCCAGCAGCTTAAGTGGGTGGGCCACTGAAGCTTTCTTT	CASSLSGWATEAFF
once	TRBJ2-3	TRBV19	TRBD2	TGTGCCAGCACCCAAGATCCTCAGATAGCGGGGTTTAGCACAGATACGCAGTATTTT	CASTQDPQIAGFSTDTQYF
-	TRBJ2-7	TRBV28	-	TGTGCCAGCAGTTTAGGCGGTAGGGGCTACGAGCAGTACTTC	CASSLGGRGYEQYF